Sequencing of this T cell receptor beta chain was carried out in a study of T cell responses to AZD1222 COVID-19 vaccine (dated by TCRdb to about 2021). General notes on the study: TCR sequencing was performed for roughly 250 trial participants, of whom some 200 were given two doses of AZD1222 and around 26 were given two doses of MenACWY control vaccine. Trial participants were enrolled by age into subgroups of 18-55, 56-69 and 70-plus years, and approximately 150, 30 and 60 TCR-sequenced participants, respectively, were included in these subgroups.

Regarding this clone: Its recognized antigen is unknown. Nothing much larger sits one base from this clone, and base qualities are not available.

Reading the label with the study, this specimen's time point is: about 28 days (+/-7) after the second vaccine dose. AZD1222 recipients with second doses at about 4 weeks or about 12 weeks were pooled, because spike-specific TCR depth and breadth did not differ between schedules. Vaccinee samples were obtained from the UK trials COV001 and COV002, which included a single-blind randomized controlled phase 2/3 trial of AZD1222 (ChAdOx1 nCoV-19) in healthy adults. For TCRbeta chain sequencing, PBMC samples were collected from trial participants at day 0 and at day 28 after the second dose. According to the germline V gene, CDR1 reads SGHRS and CDR2 reads YFSETQ. From the cysteine up to the phenylalanine, the CDR3 has a length of 15 residues. The DNA shown is the 45-base CDR3, in frame from base 1. V and J are trimmed by 7 bases and 8 bases, and the gene matches miss 11 bases of the junction. Study-wide findings and limitations: After two AZD1222 doses, both the breadth and the depth of spike-specific TCRs were significantly higher than at day 0 and than in MenACWY recipients. No day 14 peak-response samples were available, so repertoires were characterized only after the peak T cell response. Conclusions about previously exposed vaccinees are limited because only a handful of AZD1222 recipients were SARS-CoV-2 seropositive at baseline. The 56-69-year group was small, and its depth increase did not reach significance, likely because of low power. Reportedly, close to half of the unique spike-specific TCRs recognized epitopes lying outside the regions that are mutated in the B.1.351 and B.1.1.7 variants. Participants were mostly white British, with more females than males. The authors suggested clonal diversity may have been underestimated. The whole spike protein was spanned by vaccine-associated CD4 TCRs, and dominant responses were seen in regions 160-218 and 743-854.

The CDR3 regions of human TCRbeta chains were analyzed by immunosequencing. In the paper's pipeline: Repertoire TCRs were checked for matches against a reference library of SARS-CoV-2-specific TCRs that had been generated using the MIRA antigen-specificity platform. Breadth was defined as the fraction of unique TCRs that were SARS-CoV-2-associated, and depth was defined as the fraction of total T cells that were SARS-CoV-2-associated. Each spike-specific TCR was assigned to its reactive spike region and to a CD4 or CD8 class using the MIRA data. Log10-transformed breadth and depth values were compared by one-way ANOVA with Sidak's multiple comparisons tests. TCRdb took over this immuneACCESS table, retaining in-frame rearrangements with V and J assigned. Such tables are incomplete; in checked studies, under half of the missing clones stem from an unresolved V gene, and the remainder is unexplained. The V and J calls and clone size are taken from that table; D and trimming were inferred from the DNA. Recorded for this sample are about 100,000 clones; 80% to 90% of them occurred a single time. More than 8.5% of the sample goes to the ten largest clones.

Here the chain combines TRBV5-1 and TRBJ2-1, and TRBD1 matches 11 of the central bases. Here the sequenced sample was peripheral blood, taken 28 days after the second AZD1222 dose. This TCR was sampled from an adult who received the AZD1222 COVID-19 vaccine. The DNA sequence reads TGCGCCAGCCGGCGAGGACAGGGGGCAAAGGATGAGCAGTTCTTC. Translated, this is CASRRGQGAKDEQFF.